The sequence of this TCR beta chain was determined in a study of CD8 T cells in ankylosing spondylitis. Study findings and constraints: A TCR beta motif of roughly eight highly homologous variants appeared characteristic of ankylosing spondylitis blood.

Looked up from germline, CDR1 is LGHNA and CDR2 is YNFKEQ. The CDR3 runs 17 residues. With 4 bases removed from V and 4 bases from J, the gap between germline ends came to 22 bases. This clonotype was seen only a few times. The antigen remains undetermined. The TCR beta libraries were generated through quantitative 5'-RACE incorporating molecular barcodes. TCRdb used MiXCR to reprocess the 5' RACE reads, holding one entry per CDR3 protein. The sample lists about 300,000 distinct CDR3 sequences; 20% to 25% were seen once. This chain links TRBV4-2 with TRBJ1-2; D may be TRBD1 (5 bases). The sample comprised blood, either unsorted or a sorted T cell fraction (not recorded which). The source is a female donor with ankylosing spondylitis or in good health (not recorded which). CDR3 coding DNA: TGTGCCAGCAGCCGGGAGGGAAGGGGCCCCAATTCCTATGGCTACACCTTC. Its translation is CASSREGRGPNSYGYTF.